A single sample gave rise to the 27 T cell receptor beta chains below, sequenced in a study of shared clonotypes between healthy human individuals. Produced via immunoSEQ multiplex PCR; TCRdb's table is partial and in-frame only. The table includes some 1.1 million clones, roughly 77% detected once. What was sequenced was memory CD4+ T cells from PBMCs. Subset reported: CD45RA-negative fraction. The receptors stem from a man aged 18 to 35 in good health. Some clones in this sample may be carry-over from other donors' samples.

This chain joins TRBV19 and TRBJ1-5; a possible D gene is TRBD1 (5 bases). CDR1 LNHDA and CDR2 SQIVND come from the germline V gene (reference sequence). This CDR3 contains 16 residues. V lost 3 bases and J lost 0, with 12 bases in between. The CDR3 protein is CASSIWQGDSNQPQHF. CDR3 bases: TGTGCCAGTAGTATTTGGCAGGGTGATAGCAATCAGCCCCAGCATTTT.

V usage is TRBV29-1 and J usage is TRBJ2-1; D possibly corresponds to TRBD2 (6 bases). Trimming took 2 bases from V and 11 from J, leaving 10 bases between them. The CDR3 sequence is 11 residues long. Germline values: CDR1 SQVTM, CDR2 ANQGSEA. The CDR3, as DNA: TGCAGCGTTGAACGGGCGGGAAAGCAGTTCTTC. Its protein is CSVERAGKQFF.

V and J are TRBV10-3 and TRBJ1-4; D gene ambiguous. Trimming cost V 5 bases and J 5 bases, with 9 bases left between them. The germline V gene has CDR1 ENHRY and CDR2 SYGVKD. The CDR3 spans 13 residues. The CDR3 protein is CAISPGPNEKLFF. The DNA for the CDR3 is TGTGCCATCAGTCCGGGCCCAAATGAAAAACTGTTTTTT.

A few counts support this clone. The CDR3 is CAWSDRWGTEAFF. CDR3 bases: TGTGCCTGGAGTGATCGCTGGGGGACTGAAGCTTTCTTT. The chain recombines TRBV30 with TRBJ1-1; the D gene is possibly TRBD1 (5 bases). With 1 base removed from V and 5 bases from J, the gap between germline ends came to 11 bases. From germline, CDR1 is GTSNPN and CDR2 SVGIG (reference sequence). This CDR3 has 13 residues.

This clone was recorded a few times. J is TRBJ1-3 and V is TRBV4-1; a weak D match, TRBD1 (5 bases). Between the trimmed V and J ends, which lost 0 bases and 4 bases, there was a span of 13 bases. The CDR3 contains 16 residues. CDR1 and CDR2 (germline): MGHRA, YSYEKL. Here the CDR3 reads CASSQDWGPAGNTIYF. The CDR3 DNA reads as TGCGCCAGCAGCCAAGATTGGGGCCCGGCGGGAAACACCATATATTTT.

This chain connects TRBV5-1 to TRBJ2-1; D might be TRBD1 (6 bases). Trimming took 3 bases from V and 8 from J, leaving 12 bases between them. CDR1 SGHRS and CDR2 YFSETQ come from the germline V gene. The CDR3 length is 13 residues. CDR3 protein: CASSSAAGDEQFF. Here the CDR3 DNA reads TGCGCCAGCAGCTCGGCGGCAGGGGATGAGCAGTTCTTC.

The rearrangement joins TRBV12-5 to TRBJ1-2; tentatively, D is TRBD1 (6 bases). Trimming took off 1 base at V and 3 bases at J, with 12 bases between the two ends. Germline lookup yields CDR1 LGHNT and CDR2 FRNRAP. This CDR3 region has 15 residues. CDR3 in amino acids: CASGLEQGHDYGYTF. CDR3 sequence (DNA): TGTGCTAGTGGTTTGGAACAGGGTCACGACTATGGCTACACCTTC.

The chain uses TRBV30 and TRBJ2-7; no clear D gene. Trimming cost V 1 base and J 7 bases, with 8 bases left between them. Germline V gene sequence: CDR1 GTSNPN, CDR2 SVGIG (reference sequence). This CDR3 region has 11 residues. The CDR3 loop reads CAWSAREEQYF. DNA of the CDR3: TGTGCCTGGAGTGCACGCGAAGAGCAGTACTTC. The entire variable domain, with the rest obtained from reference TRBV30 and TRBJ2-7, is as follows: SQTIHQWPATLVQPVGSPLSLECTVEGTSNPNLYWYRQAAGRGLQLLFYSVGIGQISSEVPQNLSASRPQDRQFILSSKKLLLSDSGFYLCAWSAREEQYFGPGTRLTVT.

In DNA, the CDR3 is TGCGCCAGCAGCCAAGGATTGCGGGACAGCAACACTGAAGCTTTCTTT. Residues: CASSQGLRDSNTEAFF. This chain connects TRBV5-1 to TRBJ1-1; TRBD1 agrees at 7 bases. The germline V gene encodes CDR1 SGHRS and CDR2 YFSETQ. Trimming cost V 4 bases and J 2 bases; bases outside gene matches: 11. The CDR3 contains 16 residues. The whole variable domain, filled in from reference TRBV5-1 and TRBJ1-1, reads KAGVTQTPRYLIKTRGQQVTLSCSPISGHRSVSWYQQTPGQGLQFLFEYFSETQRNKGNFPGRFSGRQFSNSRSEMNVSTLELGDSALYLCASSQGLRDSNTEAFFGQGTRLTVV.

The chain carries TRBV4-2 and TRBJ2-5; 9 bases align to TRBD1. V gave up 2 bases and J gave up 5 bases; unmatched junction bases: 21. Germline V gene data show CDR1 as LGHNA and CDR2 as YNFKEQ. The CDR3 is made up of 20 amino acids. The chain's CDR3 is CASSQLKGGRDRAASETQYF. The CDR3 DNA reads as TGTGCCAGCAGCCAACTTAAAGGGGGCCGGGACAGGGCGGCGAGCGAGACCCAGTACTTC.

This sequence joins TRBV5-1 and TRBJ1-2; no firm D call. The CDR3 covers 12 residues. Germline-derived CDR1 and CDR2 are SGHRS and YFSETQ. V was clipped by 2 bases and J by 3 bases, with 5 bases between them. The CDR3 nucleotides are TGCGCCAGCAGCTTCGGTGACTATGGCTACACCTTC. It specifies CASSFGDYGYTF.

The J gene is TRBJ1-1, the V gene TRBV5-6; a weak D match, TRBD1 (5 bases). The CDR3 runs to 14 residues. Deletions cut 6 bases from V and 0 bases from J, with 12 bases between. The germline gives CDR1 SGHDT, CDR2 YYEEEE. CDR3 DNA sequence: TGTGCCAGCACCTGGGGGGGAATGAACACTGAAGCTTTCTTT. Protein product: CASTWGGMNTEAFF.

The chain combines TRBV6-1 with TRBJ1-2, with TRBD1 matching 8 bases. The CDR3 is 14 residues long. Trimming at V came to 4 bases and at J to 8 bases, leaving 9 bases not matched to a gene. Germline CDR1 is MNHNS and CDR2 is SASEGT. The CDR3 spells CASSGDVTGVGYTF. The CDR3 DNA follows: TGTGCCAGCAGTGGCGACGTGACAGGGGTGGGCTACACCTTC.

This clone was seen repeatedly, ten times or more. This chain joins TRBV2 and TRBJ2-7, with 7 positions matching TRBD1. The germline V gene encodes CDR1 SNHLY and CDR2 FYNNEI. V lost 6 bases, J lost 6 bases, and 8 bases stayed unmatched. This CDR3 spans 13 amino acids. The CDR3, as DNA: TGTGCCAGCAGGATGACAGGGTCTGGCGAGCAGTACTTC. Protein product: CASRMTGSGEQYF.

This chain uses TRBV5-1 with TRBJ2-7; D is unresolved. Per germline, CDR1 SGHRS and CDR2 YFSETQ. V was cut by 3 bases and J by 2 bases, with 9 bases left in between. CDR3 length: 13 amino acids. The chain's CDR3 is CASSSQDPYEQYF. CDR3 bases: TGCGCCAGCAGCTCCCAAGACCCCTACGAGCAGTACTTC.

CDR3 coding DNA: TGCGCCAGCAGTTCGTACAGGAAAGAGACCCAGTACTTC. Translated, it gives CASSSYRKETQYF. The chain combines TRBV5-1 with TRBJ2-5; D possibly corresponds to TRBD1 (5 bases). V lost 5 bases, J lost 3 bases, and 11 bases lay in between. The CDR3 runs 13 residues. Per germline, CDR1 SGHRS and CDR2 YFSETQ.

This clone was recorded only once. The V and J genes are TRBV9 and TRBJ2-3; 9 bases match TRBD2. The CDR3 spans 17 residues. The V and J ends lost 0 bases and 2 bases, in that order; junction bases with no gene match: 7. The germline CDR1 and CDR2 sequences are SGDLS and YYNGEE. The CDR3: CASSVAVGGRATDTQYF. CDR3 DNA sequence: TGTGCCAGCAGCGTAGCTGTTGGCGGGAGGGCCACAGATACGCAGTATTTT.

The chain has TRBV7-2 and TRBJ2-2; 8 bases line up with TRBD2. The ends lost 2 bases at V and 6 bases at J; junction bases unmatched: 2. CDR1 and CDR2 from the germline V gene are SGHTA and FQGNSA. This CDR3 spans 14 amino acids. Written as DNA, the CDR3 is TGTGCCAGCAGCTTAAACGGGGGGGCCGGGGAGCTGTTTTTT. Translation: CASSLNGGAGELFF.

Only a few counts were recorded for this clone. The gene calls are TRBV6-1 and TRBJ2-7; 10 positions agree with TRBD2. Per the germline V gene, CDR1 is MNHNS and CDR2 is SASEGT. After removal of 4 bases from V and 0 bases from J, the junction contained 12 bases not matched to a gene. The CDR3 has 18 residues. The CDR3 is CASSGGGTSASLSYEQYF. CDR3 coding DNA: TGTGCCAGCAGTGGGGGAGGGACTAGCGCCTCCCTCTCCTACGAGCAGTACTTC.

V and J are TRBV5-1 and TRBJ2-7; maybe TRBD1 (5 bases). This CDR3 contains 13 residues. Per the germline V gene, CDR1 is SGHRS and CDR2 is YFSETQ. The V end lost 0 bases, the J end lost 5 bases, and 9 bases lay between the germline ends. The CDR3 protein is CASSLEPGNEQYF. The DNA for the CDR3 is TGCGCCAGCAGCTTGGAACCAGGGAACGAGCAGTACTTC.

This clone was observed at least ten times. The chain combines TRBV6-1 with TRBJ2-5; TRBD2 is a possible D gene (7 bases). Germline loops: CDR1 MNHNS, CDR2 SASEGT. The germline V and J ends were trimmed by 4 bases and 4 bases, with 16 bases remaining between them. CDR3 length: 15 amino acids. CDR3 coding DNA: TGTGCCAGCAGTGCCTTAGGGGGGGGCGGAGAGACCCAGTACTTC. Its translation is CASSALGGGGETQYF.

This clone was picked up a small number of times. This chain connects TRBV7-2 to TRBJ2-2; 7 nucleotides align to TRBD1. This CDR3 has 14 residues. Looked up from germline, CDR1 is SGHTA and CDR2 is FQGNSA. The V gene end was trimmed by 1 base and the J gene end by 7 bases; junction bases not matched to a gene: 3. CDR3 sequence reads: CASSLGTGYGELFF. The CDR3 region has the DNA TGTGCCAGCAGCTTAGGGACAGGTTACGGGGAGCTGTTTTTT.

This chain's CDR3 is CASSIMGTHTGELFF. The CDR3 DNA sequence: TGTGCCAGTAGTATAATGGGGACTCACACCGGGGAGCTGTTTTTT. The V call is TRBV19, the J call TRBJ2-2; TRBD2 is a possible D gene (6 bases). The germline CDR1 and CDR2 sequences are LNHDA and SQIVND (reference sequence). Trimming removed 2 bases from V and 3 bases from J, with 10 bases in between. The CDR3 is 15 residues long.

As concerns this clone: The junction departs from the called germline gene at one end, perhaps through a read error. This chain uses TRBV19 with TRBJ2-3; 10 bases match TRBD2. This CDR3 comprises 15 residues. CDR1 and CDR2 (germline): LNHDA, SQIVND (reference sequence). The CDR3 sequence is CVSSRAGGSTDTQYF. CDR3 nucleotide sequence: TGTGTCAGTAGTAGAGCGGGAGGGAGCACAGATACGCAGTATTTT.

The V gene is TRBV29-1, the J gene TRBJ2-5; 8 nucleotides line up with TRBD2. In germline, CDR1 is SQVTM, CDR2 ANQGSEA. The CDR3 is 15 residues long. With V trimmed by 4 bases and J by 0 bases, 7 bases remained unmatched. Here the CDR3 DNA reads TGCAGCGTTGGATTAGCGGGACTGTACCAAGAGACCCAGTACTTC. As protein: CSVGLAGLYQETQYF.

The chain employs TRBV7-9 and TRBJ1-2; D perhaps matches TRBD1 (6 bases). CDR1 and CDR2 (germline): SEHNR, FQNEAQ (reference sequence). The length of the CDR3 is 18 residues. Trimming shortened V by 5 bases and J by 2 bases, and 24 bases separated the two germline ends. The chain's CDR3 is CASSHPIRGGRLNYGYTF. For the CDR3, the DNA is TGTGCCAGCAGCCACCCCATCAGGGGCGGACGACTAAACTATGGCTACACCTTC.

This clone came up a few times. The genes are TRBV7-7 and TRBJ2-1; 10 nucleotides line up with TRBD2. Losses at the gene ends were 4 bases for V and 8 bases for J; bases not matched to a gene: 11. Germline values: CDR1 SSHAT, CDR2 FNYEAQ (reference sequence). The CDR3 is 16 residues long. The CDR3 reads CASSSALAGTGHEQFF. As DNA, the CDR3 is TGTGCCAGCAGCTCCGCACTAGCGGGGACCGGCCATGAGCAGTTCTTC. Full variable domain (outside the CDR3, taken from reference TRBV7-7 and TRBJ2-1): GAGVSQSPRYKVTKRGQDVTLRCDPISSHATLYWYQQALGQGPEFLTYFNYEAQPDKSGLPSDRFSAERPEGSISTLTIQRTEQRDSAMYRCASSSALAGTGHEQFFGPGTRLTVL.